Below are 31 T cell receptor beta chains sequenced from a single sample in a study of blood T cell repertoires in COVID-19. This table comes from immunoSEQ multiplex PCR, and its TCRdb copy is limited to in-frame clones, with some not included. Among roughly 200,000 clones listed, approximately 86% were seen once. What was sequenced was PBMCs or T cells enriched from blood (not recorded which). These TCRs come from a middle-aged woman in a cohort exposed to, infected with or recovered from COVID-19 (not recorded which).

This rearrangement joins TRBV2 to TRBJ2-2; D is uncertain. Germline-derived CDR1 and CDR2 are SNHLY and FYNNEI. The CDR3 contains 11 residues. Between the trimmed V and J ends, which lost 6 bases and 6 bases, there was a span of 5 bases. The CDR3: CASRQAGELFF. The CDR3 coding sequence is TGTGCCAGCAGGCAGGCCGGGGAGCTGTTTTTT.

The rearrangement joins TRBV27 to TRBJ2-5; 9 nucleotides align to TRBD1. The CDR3 is made up of 15 amino acids. Trimming took 3 bases from V and 6 from J; bases not matched to a gene: 8. Germline loops: CDR1 MNHEY, CDR2 SMNVEV (reference sequence). The CDR3 DNA reads as TGTGCCAGCAGTTTGGGGGGGACAGGGTTTAAGACCCAGTACTTC. Translating it yields CASSLGGTGFKTQYF.

The gene calls are TRBV5-1 and TRBJ2-7; possible D gene TRBD1, 5 bases. Looked up from germline, CDR1 is SGHRS and CDR2 is YFSETQ. The germline V and J ends were trimmed by 0 bases and 4 bases, with 20 bases remaining between them. The CDR3 spans 17 residues. The CDR3 reads CASSLAVNANRFYEQYF. The DNA of the CDR3 is TGCGCCAGCAGCTTGGCTGTTAATGCCAACAGGTTTTACGAGCAGTACTTC.

The chain recombines TRBV19 with TRBJ1-2, with 11 bases lining up with TRBD1. This CDR3 is built from 16 residues. CDR1 is LNHDA and CDR2 is SQIVND in the germline V gene (reference sequence). The trim removed 3 bases at V and 3 bases at J, leaving 6 bases unmatched. CDR3 loop: CASSIWTGGAYYGYTF. The CDR3, as DNA: TGTGCCAGTAGTATCTGGACAGGGGGCGCATACTATGGCTACACCTTC.

This sequence joins TRBV2 and TRBJ1-6; 8 nucleotides match TRBD1. CDR3 length: 12 amino acids. In germline, CDR1 is SNHLY, CDR2 FYNNEI. V was pared by 10 bases and J by 5 bases, with 1 base of the junction left unmatched. The CDR3 sequence: CAKGQDNSPLHF. CDR3 DNA sequence: TGTGCCAAGGGACAGGATAATTCACCCCTCCACTTT. The full variable domain, its missing parts supplied by reference TRBV2 and TRBJ1-6, is EPEVTQTPSHQVTQMGQEVILRCVPISNHLYFYWYRQILGQKVEFLVSFYNNEISEKSEIFDDQFSVERPDGSNFTLKIRSTKLEDSAMYFCAKGQDNSPLHFGNGTRLTVT.

This clone was seen only a few times. V gene TRBV19 combines with J gene TRBJ1-5; D gene uncertain. Trimming shortened V by 6 bases and J by 0 bases, and 12 bases separated the two germline ends. Germline V lookup: CDR1 LNHDA, CDR2 SQIVND (reference sequence). This CDR3 is 15 amino acids long. CDR3 bases: TGTGCCAGTAGGGATGGACTCGCTAGCAATCAGCCCCAGCATTTT. It codes for CASRDGLASNQPQHF.

V is TRBV10-1 and J is TRBJ2-7; D unresolved. The V gene lost 2 bases and the J gene lost 1 base, with 6 bases spanning the gap. Germline values: CDR1 WNHNN, CDR2 SYGVQD (reference sequence). CDR3 size: 13 residues. The CDR3: CASSELPSYEQYF. The CDR3 DNA sequence: TGCGCCAGCAGTGAGCTCCCGTCCTACGAGCAGTACTTC.

The chain carries TRBV14 and TRBJ1-1; D is possibly TRBD1 (6 bases). Between the trimmed V and J ends, which lost 1 base and 0 bases, there was a span of 12 bases. The CDR3 runs to 16 residues. Looked up from germline, CDR1 is SGHDN and CDR2 is FVKESK. As DNA, the CDR3 is TGTGCCAGCAGCCAAGTAGGACAGCCCATGAACACTGAAGCTTTCTTT. Translated, it gives CASSQVGQPMNTEAFF.

The chain uses TRBV10-2 and TRBJ1-1, with D perhaps matching TRBD1 (6 bases). Germline CDR1 reads WSHSY; CDR2 reads SAAADI. Trimming took 3 bases from V and 6 from J, leaving 20 bases between them. This CDR3 region has 16 residues. CDR3 protein: CASSDPPDRSDSEAFF. CDR3 bases: TGCGCCAGCAGTGACCCACCCGACAGGAGCGATTCTGAAGCTTTCTTT.

Note on this clone: This specimen includes other DNA sequences encoding the same CDR3. The genes are TRBV5-1 and TRBJ1-6; D remains ambiguous. Trimming took 0 bases from V and 0 from J, leaving 7 bases between them. Germline lookup yields CDR1 SGHRS and CDR2 YFSETQ. The length of the CDR3 is 16 residues. CDR3 DNA sequence: TGCGCCAGCAGCTTGGGTGGGAGCTCCTATAATTCACCCCTCCACTTT. It encodes CASSLGGSSYNSPLHF.

The chain uses TRBV2 and TRBJ1-6; D may be TRBD1 (5 bases). The V gene lost 5 bases and the J gene lost 12 bases, with 17 bases spanning the gap. Per germline, CDR1 SNHLY and CDR2 FYNNEI. The CDR3 runs to 14 residues. CDR3 bases: TGTGCCAGCAGTACAACGGGGGTTGAAGGACCCCTCCACTTT. It codes for CASSTTGVEGPLHF.

This clone was observed a handful of times. The chain recombines TRBV12-5 with TRBJ1-1, with unresolved D. This CDR3 has 12 amino acids. The V and J ends lost 2 bases and 4 bases respectively, with 5 bases between them. Per the germline V gene, CDR1 is LGHNT and CDR2 is FRNRAP. The chain's CDR3 is CASGLRGTEAFF. In DNA form, the CDR3 reads TGTGCTAGTGGTTTGCGGGGCACTGAAGCTTTCTTT. Based on the CDR3 plus reference TRBV12-5 and TRBJ1-1, the full variable domain is DARVTQTPRHKVTEMGQEVTMRCQPILGHNTVFWYRQTMMQGLELLAYFRNRAPLDDSGMPKDRFSAEMPDATLATLKIQPSEPRDSAVYFCASGLRGTEAFFGQGTRLTVV.

The rearrangement uses TRBV19 and TRBJ2-1; D gene ambiguous. Germline V CDR1 and CDR2: LNHDA, SQIVND (reference sequence). V was shortened by 3 bases and J by 8 bases, with 11 bases between the two germline ends. This CDR3 is 13 amino acids long. CDR3: CASSITLYDEQFF. CDR3 bases: TGTGCCAGTAGTATTACCCTATACGATGAGCAGTTCTTC.

This chain links TRBV2 with TRBJ2-1, with TRBD2 matching over 7 bases. Per germline, CDR1 SNHLY and CDR2 FYNNEI. The CDR3 is 17 amino acids. The J segment lost 3 bases and the V segment lost 5 bases, leaving 13 bases of the junction unmatched. Here the CDR3 DNA reads TGTGCCAGCAGTCCCAGAGTGAGCGGGATTTACTACAATGAGCAGTTCTTC. It translates to CASSPRVSGIYYNEQFF.

This clone is a singleton in its sample. The rearrangement links TRBV3-1 (or the pseudogene TRBV3-2) to TRBJ2-7; 9 bases fit TRBD1. This CDR3 comprises 19 residues. V lost 0 bases to trimming and J lost 2 bases; unmatched junction nucleotides: 14. CDR1 and CDR2 from the germline V gene are LGHDT and YNNKEL (reference sequence). The CDR3 region is CASSQEQAPRDRVTYEQYF. CDR3 bases: TGTGCCAGCAGCCAAGAACAAGCCCCCCGGGACAGGGTTACCTACGAGCAGTACTTC.

The CDR3 sequence: CASSNLPQGPPYNEQFF. For the CDR3, the DNA is TGTGCCAGCAGCAACCTCCCACAGGGACCCCCCTACAATGAGCAGTTCTTC. The chain carries TRBV6-2 or TRBV6-3 and TRBJ2-1, with D tentatively TRBD1 (6 bases). V dropped 6 bases and J dropped 2 bases, with 20 bases sitting between them. The CDR3 extends over 17 amino acids. From germline, CDR1 is MNHEY and CDR2 SVGEGT.

The genes are TRBV5-1 and TRBJ2-6, with a weak D call TRBD1 (5 bases). The CDR3 is made up of 17 amino acids. Trimming stripped 1 base from V and 0 bases from J, with 11 bases between. Looked up from germline, CDR1 is SGHRS and CDR2 is YFSETQ. The CDR3 DNA sequence: TGCGCCAGCAGCTTGTCGCGACAGTCCTCTGGGGCCAACGTCCTGACTTTC. This encodes CASSLSRQSSGANVLTF.

The chain carries TRBV21-1 and TRBJ1-2; TRBD1, the table's D call, lacks a check against the DNA. TRBV21-1 is a known pseudogene. This CDR3 contains 14 residues. The CDR3 sequence is CASRYRDRGSSYTF. The CDR3 DNA is TGTGCCAGCAGGTACCGGGACAGGGGTTCGTCCTACACCTTC.

J is TRBJ1-5 and V is TRBV5-1, with a possible D match to TRBD1 (5 bases). There are 14 residues in the CDR3. Germline CDR1 reads SGHRS; CDR2 reads YFSETQ. V lost 3 bases and J lost 7, with 14 bases in between. CDR3 residues: CASSWGLGGQPQHF. The CDR3 region has the DNA TGCGCCAGCAGCTGGGGACTGGGCGGACAGCCCCAGCATTTT.

This clone was seen a single time. V usage is TRBV7-6 and J usage is TRBJ2-7; D may be TRBD2 (7 bases). Germline assignment: CDR1 SGHVS and CDR2 FNYEAQ. CDR3 length: 14 amino acids. V was clipped by 5 bases and J by 2 bases, with 13 bases between them. CDR3 sequence reads: CASSPRGATYEQYF. The DNA for the CDR3 is TGTGCCAGCAGCCCCCGGGGGGCCACCTACGAGCAGTACTTC.

The gene calls are TRBV5-6 and TRBJ2-7, with 7 bases identical to TRBD1. Germline lookup yields CDR1 SGHDT and CDR2 YYEEEE. The CDR3 is 13 amino acids. After removal of 0 bases from V and 12 bases from J, the junction contained 9 bases not matched to a gene. CDR3 loop: CASSLADRAYPYF. DNA of the CDR3: TGTGCCAGCAGCTTGGCTGACAGGGCATATCCGTACTTC.

The CDR3 sequence: CASSQELQGGAGELFF. DNA of the CDR3: TGCGCCAGCAGCCAAGAGCTCCAGGGGGGTGCCGGGGAGCTGTTTTTT. This sequence joins TRBV4-1 and TRBJ2-2; TRBD1 might be the D (7 bases). V lost 0 bases and J lost 6, with 14 bases in between. This CDR3 contains 16 residues. Per germline, CDR1 MGHRA and CDR2 YSYEKL.

This chain uses TRBV7-8 with TRBJ1-6; D unresolved. The CDR3 extends over 16 amino acids. V lost 5 bases to trimming and J lost 6 bases, with 17 bases between them. Germline V lookup: CDR1 SGHVS, CDR2 FQNEAQ. Here the CDR3 DNA reads TGTGCCAGCAGCCCCTCCTACCAGAGGCGTAATTCACCCCTCCACTTT. Protein sequence: CASSPSYQRRNSPLHF.

This clone has only a few counts. CDR3 sequence: CASRPGQGHQPQHF. The CDR3 nucleotides are TGTGCCAGCAGACCGGGACAGGGTCATCAGCCCCAGCATTTT. The chain joins TRBV27 to TRBJ1-5, with 9 bases aligning to TRBD1. The CDR3 contains 14 residues. The V gene's germline CDR1 is MNHEY and CDR2 SMNVEV (reference sequence). Unmatched junction bases numbered 5, after V lost 6 bases and J lost 5 bases.

The V call is TRBV7-8, the J call TRBJ2-1; 12 bases line up with TRBD2. The ends lost 3 bases at V and 5 bases at J; junction bases unmatched: 8. Germline V lookup: CDR1 SGHVS, CDR2 FQNEAQ. The CDR3 has 17 amino acids. Written as DNA, the CDR3 is TGTGCCAGCAGCTTCCTAGCGGGGGGGCGTTCCCACAATGAGCAGTTCTTC. Encoded protein: CASSFLAGGRSHNEQFF.

The chain links TRBV7-9 to TRBJ1-1; maybe TRBD1 (6 bases). V was shortened by 5 bases and J by 1 base, with 11 bases between the two germline ends. Germline values: CDR1 SEHNR, CDR2 FQNEAQ (reference sequence). CDR3 length: 14 residues. This chain's CDR3 is CASSVGQRNTEAFF. As DNA, the CDR3 is TGTGCCAGCAGCGTAGGACAGAGGAACACTGAAGCTTTCTTT. The whole variable domain, remainder taken from reference TRBV7-9 and TRBJ1-1, is DTGVSQNPRHKITKRGQNVTFRCDPISEHNRLYWYRQTLGQGPEFLTYFQNEAQLEKSRLLSDRFSAERPKGSFSTLEIQRTEQGDSAMYLCASSVGQRNTEAFFGQGTRLTVV.

The rearrangement joins TRBV9 to TRBJ2-3; 9 nucleotides match TRBD1. The CDR3 extends over 17 amino acids. The germline V gene has CDR1 SGDLS and CDR2 YYNGEE. V was clipped by 4 bases and J by 1 base; unmatched bases: 10. The CDR3 spells CASSPTGRTGGTDTQYF. CDR3 nucleotide sequence: TGTGCCAGCAGCCCAACGGGGAGGACAGGGGGCACAGATACGCAGTATTTT.

The CDR3 loop is CASSLALGAFGYTF. CDR3 coding DNA: TGTGCCAGCAGCTTGGCCCTTGGAGCGTTCGGCTACACCTTC. The chain uses TRBV5-6 and TRBJ1-2; D is unresolved. Germline V gene sequence: CDR1 SGHDT, CDR2 YYEEEE. Trimming removed 0 bases at V and 8 bases at J, with 14 bases between. The CDR3 is made up of 14 amino acids.

The CDR3, as DNA: TGCGCCAGCACCGAACTAAAGAGATATGGCTACACCTTC. Protein sequence: CASTELKRYGYTF. The chain uses TRBV10-2 and TRBJ1-2; unclear D gene. Germline values: CDR1 WSHSY, CDR2 SAAADI. V was trimmed by 7 bases and J by 5 bases, leaving 14 bases between them. CDR3 length: 13 residues.

The chain joins TRBV10-3 to TRBJ1-1; TRBD1 matches 9 bases. This CDR3 spans 16 amino acids. CDR1 and CDR2 (germline): ENHRY, SYGVKD. V lost 2 bases and J lost 2; bases outside the gene matches: 6. CDR3 protein: CAISEDRGFLNTEAFF. The CDR3 bases are TGTGCCATCAGTGAGGACAGGGGGTTCCTAAACACTGAAGCTTTCTTT.

The chain has TRBV6-2 or TRBV6-3 and TRBJ2-7; D is possibly TRBD2 (6 bases). Trimming left V 5 bases short and J 2 bases short, with 10 bases between. The length of the CDR3 is 13 residues. The germline gives CDR1 MNHEY, CDR2 SVGEGT. CDR3 region: CASSETRTYEQYF. The CDR3 region has the DNA TGTGCCAGCAGTGAGACTAGAACCTACGAGCAGTACTTC.